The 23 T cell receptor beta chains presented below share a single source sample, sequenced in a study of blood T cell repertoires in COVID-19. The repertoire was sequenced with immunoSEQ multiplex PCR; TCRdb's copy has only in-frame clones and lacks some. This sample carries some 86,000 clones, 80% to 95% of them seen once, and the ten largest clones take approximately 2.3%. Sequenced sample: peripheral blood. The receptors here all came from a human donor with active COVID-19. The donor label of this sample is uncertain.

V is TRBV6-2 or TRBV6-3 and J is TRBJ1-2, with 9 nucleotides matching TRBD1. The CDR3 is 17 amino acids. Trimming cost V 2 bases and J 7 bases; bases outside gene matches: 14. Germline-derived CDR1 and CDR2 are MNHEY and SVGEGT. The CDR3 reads CASSYVNKGQGPAGYTF. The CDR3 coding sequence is TGTGCCAGCAGTTACGTCAATAAGGGACAGGGACCGGCTGGCTACACCTTC.

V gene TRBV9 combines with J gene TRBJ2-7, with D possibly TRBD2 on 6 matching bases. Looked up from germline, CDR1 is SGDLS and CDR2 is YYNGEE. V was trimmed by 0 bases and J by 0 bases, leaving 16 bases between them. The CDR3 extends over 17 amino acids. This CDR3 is CASSVGGGELVSYEQYF. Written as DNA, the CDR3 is TGTGCCAGCAGCGTAGGTGGAGGGGAGCTAGTCTCCTACGAGCAGTACTTC.

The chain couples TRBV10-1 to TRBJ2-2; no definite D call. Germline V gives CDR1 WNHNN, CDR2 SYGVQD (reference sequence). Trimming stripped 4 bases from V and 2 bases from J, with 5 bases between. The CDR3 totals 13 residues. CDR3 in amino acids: CASSALNTGELFF. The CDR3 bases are TGCGCCAGCAGTGCCCTAAACACCGGGGAGCTGTTTTTT.

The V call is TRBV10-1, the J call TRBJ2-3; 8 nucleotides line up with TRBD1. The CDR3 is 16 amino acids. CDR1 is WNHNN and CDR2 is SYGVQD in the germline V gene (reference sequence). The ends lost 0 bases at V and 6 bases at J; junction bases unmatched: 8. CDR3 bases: TGCGCCAGCAGTGAGTCAGGGGCAGGGGGCTTGGATACGCAGTATTTT. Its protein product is CASSESGAGGLDTQYF.

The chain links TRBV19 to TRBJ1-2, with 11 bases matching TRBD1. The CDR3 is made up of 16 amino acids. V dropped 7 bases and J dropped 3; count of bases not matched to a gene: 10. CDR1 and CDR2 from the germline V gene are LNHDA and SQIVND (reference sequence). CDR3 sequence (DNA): TGTGCCAGTACCCCGAGGACAGGGGGCGAGGACTATGGCTACACCTTC. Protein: CASTPRTGGEDYGYTF.

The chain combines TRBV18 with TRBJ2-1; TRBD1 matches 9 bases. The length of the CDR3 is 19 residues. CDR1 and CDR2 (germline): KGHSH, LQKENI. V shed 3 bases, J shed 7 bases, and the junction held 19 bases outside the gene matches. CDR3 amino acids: CASSPLGQGRSRFRNEQFF. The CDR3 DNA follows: TGTGCCAGCTCACCGTTGGGACAGGGAAGGTCTAGGTTCAGGAATGAGCAGTTCTTC.

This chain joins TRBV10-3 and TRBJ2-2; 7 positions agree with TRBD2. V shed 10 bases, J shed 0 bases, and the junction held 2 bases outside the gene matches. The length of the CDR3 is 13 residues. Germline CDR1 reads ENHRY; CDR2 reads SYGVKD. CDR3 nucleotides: TGTGCCACAGCGGGGTCGAACACCGGGGAGCTGTTTTTT. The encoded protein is CATAGSNTGELFF.

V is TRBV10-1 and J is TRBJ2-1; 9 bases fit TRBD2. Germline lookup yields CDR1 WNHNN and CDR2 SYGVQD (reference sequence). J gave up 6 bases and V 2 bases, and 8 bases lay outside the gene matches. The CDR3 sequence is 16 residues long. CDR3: CASSESRAGGLNEQFF. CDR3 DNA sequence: TGCGCCAGCAGTGAGAGTCGTGCGGGGGGGCTCAATGAGCAGTTCTTC.

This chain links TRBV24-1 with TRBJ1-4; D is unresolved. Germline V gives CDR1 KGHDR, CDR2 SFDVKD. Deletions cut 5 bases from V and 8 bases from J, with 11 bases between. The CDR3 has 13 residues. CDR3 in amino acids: CATSVPRQEKLFF. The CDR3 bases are TGTGCCACCAGTGTCCCCCGTCAGGAAAAACTGTTTTTT.

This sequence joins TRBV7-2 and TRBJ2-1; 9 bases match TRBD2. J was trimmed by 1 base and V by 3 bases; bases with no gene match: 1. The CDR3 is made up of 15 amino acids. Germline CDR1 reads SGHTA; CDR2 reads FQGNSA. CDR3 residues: CASSFSGGSYNEQFF. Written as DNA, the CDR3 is TGTGCCAGCAGCTTTAGCGGGGGATCCTACAATGAGCAGTTCTTC.

CDR3 DNA: TGTGCCAGCAGCCCCCCGGGCTCCTACGAGCAGTACTTC. Protein sequence: CASSPPGSYEQYF. The chain recombines TRBV7-8 with TRBJ2-7, with D hard to call. From germline, CDR1 is SGHVS and CDR2 FQNEAQ. The V end was cut by 5 bases, the J end by 0 bases, with 8 bases between. The CDR3 loop spans 13 amino acids.

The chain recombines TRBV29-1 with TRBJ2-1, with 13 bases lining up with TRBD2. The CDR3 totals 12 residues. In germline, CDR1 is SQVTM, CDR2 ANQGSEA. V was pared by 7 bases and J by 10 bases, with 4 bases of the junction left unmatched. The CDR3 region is CSARGLAGEQFF. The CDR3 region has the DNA TGCAGCGCCCGGGGACTAGCGGGGGAGCAGTTCTTC.

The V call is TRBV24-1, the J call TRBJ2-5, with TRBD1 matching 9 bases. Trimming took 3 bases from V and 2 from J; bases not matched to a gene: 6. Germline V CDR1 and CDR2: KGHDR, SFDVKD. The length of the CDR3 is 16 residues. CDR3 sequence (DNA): TGTGCCACCAGTGATGGGGACAGGGCTCTTCAAGAGACCCAGTACTTC. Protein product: CATSDGDRALQETQYF.

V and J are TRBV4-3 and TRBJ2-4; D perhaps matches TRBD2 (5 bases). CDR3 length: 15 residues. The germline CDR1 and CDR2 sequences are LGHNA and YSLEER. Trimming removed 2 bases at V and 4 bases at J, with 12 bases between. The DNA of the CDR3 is TGCGCCAGCAGCCAAAGCCAACGGGGAAAAAACATTCAGTACTTC. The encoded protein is CASSQSQRGKNIQYF.

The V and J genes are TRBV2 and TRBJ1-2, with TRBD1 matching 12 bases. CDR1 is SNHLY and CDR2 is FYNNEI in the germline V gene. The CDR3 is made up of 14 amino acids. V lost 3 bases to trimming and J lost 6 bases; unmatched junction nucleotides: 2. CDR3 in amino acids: CASSDGTGGDGYTF. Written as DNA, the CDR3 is TGTGCCAGCAGTGATGGGACAGGGGGCGATGGCTACACCTTC.

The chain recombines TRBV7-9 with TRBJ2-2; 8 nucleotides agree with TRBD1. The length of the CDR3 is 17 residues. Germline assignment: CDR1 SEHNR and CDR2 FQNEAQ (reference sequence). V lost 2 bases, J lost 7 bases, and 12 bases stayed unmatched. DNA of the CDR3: TGTGCCAGCAGCTTATTAAGGACAGGGTCATTTGGCGGGGAGCTGTTTTTT. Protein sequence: CASSLLRTGSFGGELFF.

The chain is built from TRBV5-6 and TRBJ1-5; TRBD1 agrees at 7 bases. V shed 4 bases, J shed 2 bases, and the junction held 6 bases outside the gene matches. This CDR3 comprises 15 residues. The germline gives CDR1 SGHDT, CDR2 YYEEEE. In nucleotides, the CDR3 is TGTGCCAGCAGCATCGGACAGGCCGGCAATCAGCCCCAGCATTTT. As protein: CASSIGQAGNQPQHF.

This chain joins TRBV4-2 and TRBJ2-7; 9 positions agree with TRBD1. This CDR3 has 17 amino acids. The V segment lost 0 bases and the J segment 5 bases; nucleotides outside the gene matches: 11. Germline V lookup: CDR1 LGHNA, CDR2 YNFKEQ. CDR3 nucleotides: TGTGCCAGCAGCCAAGATAAAGTCACAGGGGGCTTGAACGAGCAGTACTTC. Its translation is CASSQDKVTGGLNEQYF.

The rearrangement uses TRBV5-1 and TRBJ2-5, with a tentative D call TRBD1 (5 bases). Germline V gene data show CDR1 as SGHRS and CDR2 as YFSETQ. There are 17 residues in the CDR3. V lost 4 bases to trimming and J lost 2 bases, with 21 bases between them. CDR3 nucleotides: TGCGCCAGCAGCGCTCTTGGTGTGGGGCTCGAGCAAGAGACCCAGTACTTC. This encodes CASSALGVGLEQETQYF. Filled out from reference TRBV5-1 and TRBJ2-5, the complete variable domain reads KAGVTQTPRYLIKTRGQQVTLSCSPISGHRSVSWYQQTPGQGLQFLFEYFSETQRNKGNFPGRFSGRQFSNSRSEMNVSTLELGDSALYLCASSALGVGLEQETQYFGPGTRLLVL.

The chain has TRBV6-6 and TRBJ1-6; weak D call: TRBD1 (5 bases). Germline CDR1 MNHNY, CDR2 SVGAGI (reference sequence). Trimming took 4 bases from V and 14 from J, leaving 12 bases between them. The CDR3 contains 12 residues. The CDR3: CASSSKGLTLHF. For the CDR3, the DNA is TGTGCCAGCAGTTCGAAGGGACTCACCCTCCACTTT.

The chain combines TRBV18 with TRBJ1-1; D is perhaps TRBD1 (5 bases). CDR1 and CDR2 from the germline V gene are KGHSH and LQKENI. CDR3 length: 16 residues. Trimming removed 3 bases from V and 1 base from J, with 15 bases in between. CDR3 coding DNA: TGTGCCAGCTCACCTAATCCCCGACAGCCGAACACTGAAGCTTTCTTT. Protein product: CASSPNPRQPNTEAFF.

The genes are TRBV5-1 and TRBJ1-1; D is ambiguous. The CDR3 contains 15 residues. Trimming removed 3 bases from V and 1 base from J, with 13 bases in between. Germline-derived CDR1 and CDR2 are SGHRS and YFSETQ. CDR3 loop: CASSYDTPENTEAFF. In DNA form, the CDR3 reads TGCGCCAGCAGCTATGACACACCCGAGAACACTGAAGCTTTCTTT.

The CDR3 here is CASSQGFGLQETQYF. For the CDR3, the DNA is TGCGCCAGCAGCCAAGGATTCGGTCTCCAAGAGACCCAGTACTTC. V and J are TRBV4-3 and TRBJ2-5; no definite D call. Germline loops: CDR1 LGHNA, CDR2 YSLEER. The length of the CDR3 is 15 residues. V shed 1 base and J shed 1 base, with 10 bases lying between them.